These 26 T cell receptor beta chains were sequenced from one sample in a study of T cell changes during pregnancy in multiple sclerosis. The protocol was immunoSEQ multiplex PCR, while the TCRdb copy is restricted to in-frame clones and leaves out a portion. The sample has fewer than 70,000 clones, roughly 92% seen once; the top ten hold roughly 1.5%. The material was peripheral blood, obtained in the second trimester of pregnancy. These receptors all stem from a female donor with multiple sclerosis, enrolled in a pregnancy study.

The V gene is TRBV7-9, the J gene TRBJ1-2; tentative D call: TRBD1 (5 bases). This CDR3 has 14 residues. V shed 5 bases and J shed 7 bases, with 17 bases lying between them. Germline lookup yields CDR1 SEHNR and CDR2 FQNEAQ (reference sequence). The CDR3 DNA is TGTGCCAGCAGCCGACGGTCGGGCAGGGCTGGCTACACCTTC. Translating it yields CASSRRSGRAGYTF. The full variable domain, with the rest looked up from reference TRBV7-9 and TRBJ1-2, is DTGVSQNPRHKITKRGQNVTFRCDPISEHNRLYWYRQTLGQGPEFLTYFQNEAQLEKSRLLSDRFSAERPKGSFSTLEIQRTEQGDSAMYLCASSRRSGRAGYTFGSGTRLTVV.

The rearrangement uses TRBV5-6 and TRBJ2-7, with 9 bases that match TRBD2. V lost 0 bases, J lost 6 bases, and 10 bases stayed unmatched. The length of the CDR3 is 16 residues. Per germline, CDR1 SGHDT and CDR2 YYEEEE. CDR3 sequence: CASSLDGGRAWGEQYF. The CDR3 region has the DNA TGTGCCAGCAGCTTGGATGGCGGGAGGGCCTGGGGCGAGCAGTACTTC.

The V call is TRBV7-3, the J call TRBJ2-2; 10 bases match TRBD2. V was pared by 4 bases and J by 1 base, with 3 bases of the junction left unmatched. The CDR3 spans 16 residues. The germline V gene has CDR1 SGHTA and CDR2 FQGTGA. In DNA form, the CDR3 reads TGTGCCAGCAGCTCTATAGCGGGAGGGAACACCGGGGAGCTGTTTTTT. It translates to CASSSIAGGNTGELFF.

The chain employs TRBV7-9 and TRBJ2-7; TRBD1 matches 8 bases. Trimming at V came to 4 bases and at J to 5 bases, leaving 10 bases not matched to a gene. The CDR3 is 15 residues long. Per germline, CDR1 SEHNR and CDR2 FQNEAQ (reference sequence). The CDR3 DNA reads as TGTGCCAGCAGCTCGAATCAGGGGGCCCTCCACGAGCAGTACTTC. Its protein is CASSSNQGALHEQYF. Based on the CDR3 plus reference TRBV7-9 and TRBJ2-7, the full variable domain is DTGVSQNPRHKITKRGQNVTFRCDPISEHNRLYWYRQTLGQGPEFLTYFQNEAQLEKSRLLSDRFSAERPKGSFSTLEIQRTEQGDSAMYLCASSSNQGALHEQYFGPGTRLTVT.

The chain employs TRBV7-9 and TRBJ2-5, with TRBD2 matching 7 bases. Germline V gene sequence: CDR1 SEHNR, CDR2 FQNEAQ (reference sequence). V was pared by 5 bases and J by 0 bases, with 9 bases of the junction left unmatched. The CDR3 runs to 16 residues. Here the CDR3 DNA reads TGTGCCAGCAGCGGACTCCTAGCGGAAAACCAAGAGACCCAGTACTTC. Amino acids: CASSGLLAENQETQYF.

V and J are TRBV7-7 and TRBJ2-7; D unclear. V was cut by 1 base and J by 5 bases, with 6 bases left in between. CDR3 size: 12 residues. Germline CDR1 and CDR2: SSHAT and FNYEAQ (reference sequence). The CDR3 nucleotides read TGTGCCAGCAGCTTAGACGCAGACGAGCAGTACTTC. This translates into CASSLDADEQYF. The entire variable domain, with the rest obtained from reference TRBV7-7 and TRBJ2-7, is as follows: GAGVSQSPRYKVTKRGQDVTLRCDPISSHATLYWYQQALGQGPEFLTYFNYEAQPDKSGLPSDRFSAERPEGSISTLTIQRTEQRDSAMYRCASSLDADEQYFGPGTRLTVT.

This clone showed up just once. The rearrangement links TRBV2 to TRBJ2-7; the match to TRBD1 covers 9 bases. Germline lookup yields CDR1 SNHLY and CDR2 FYNNEI. V lost 7 bases, J lost 1 base, and 5 bases stayed unmatched. The CDR3 extends over 14 amino acids. This CDR3 is CASKDRGDSYEQYF. CDR3 nucleotides: TGTGCCAGCAAAGACAGGGGGGATTCCTACGAGCAGTACTTC.

The V gene is TRBV5-4, the J gene TRBJ2-3; perhaps TRBD1 as D (5 bases). Trimming shortened V by 3 bases and J by 0 bases, and 14 bases separated the two germline ends. Germline V lookup: CDR1 SGHNT, CDR2 YYREEE (reference sequence). The CDR3 has 16 residues. For the CDR3, the DNA is TGTGCCAGCAGCTCCTCCCCGACAGCTAGCACAGATACGCAGTATTTT. As protein: CASSSSPTASTDTQYF.

This chain joins TRBV10-2 and TRBJ2-3; TRBD2 agrees at 8 bases. Germline-derived CDR1 and CDR2 are WSHSY and SAAADI. V shed 2 bases and J 3 bases; nucleotides not matched to a gene: 4. This CDR3 comprises 15 residues. The CDR3, as DNA: TGCGCCAGCAGTGAGAAGGCTAGCGGGACAGATACGCAGTATTTT. Translated, it gives CASSEKASGTDTQYF.

V usage is TRBV2 and J usage is TRBJ2-3, with D possibly being TRBD2 (6 bases). The CDR3 has 15 residues. CDR1 is SNHLY and CDR2 is FYNNEI in the germline V gene. Trimming left V 6 bases short and J 9 bases short, with 22 bases between. This CDR3 is CASRPGTLLITTQYF. In nucleotides, the CDR3 is TGTGCCAGCAGGCCGGGGACTCTGTTAATTACGACGCAGTATTTT. Supplemented by reference TRBV2 and TRBJ2-3, the full variable domain reads EPEVTQTPSHQVTQMGQEVILRCVPISNHLYFYWYRQILGQKVEFLVSFYNNEISEKSEIFDDQFSVERPDGSNFTLKIRSTKLEDSAMYFCASRPGTLLITTQYFGPGTRLTVL.

The gene calls are TRBV11-3 and TRBJ2-5; 8 bases line up with TRBD2. The CDR3 covers 15 residues. The V gene end was trimmed by 1 base and the J gene end by 3 bases; junction bases not matched to a gene: 4. CDR1 and CDR2 (germline): SGHNT, YENEEA. The CDR3 reads CASSLGTGLEETQYF. The CDR3, as DNA: TGTGCCAGCAGCTTAGGCACGGGACTAGAAGAGACCCAGTACTTC.

The chain is built from TRBV27 and TRBJ1-5; D unclear. This CDR3 contains 14 residues. V was cut by 5 bases and J by 6 bases, with 14 bases left in between. The germline V gene encodes CDR1 MNHEY and CDR2 SMNVEV (reference sequence). The CDR3 spells CASSPGNYGQPQHF. In DNA, the CDR3 is TGTGCCAGCAGTCCGGGGAATTACGGTCAGCCCCAGCATTTT.

V and J are TRBV19 and TRBJ1-2; D remains ambiguous. The germline gives CDR1 LNHDA, CDR2 SQIVND (reference sequence). The CDR3 spans 15 residues. V was pared by 4 bases and J by 0 bases, with 12 bases between. The CDR3 loop reads CASSTPWRANYGYTF. CDR3 coding DNA: TGTGCCAGTAGTACCCCATGGAGAGCTAACTATGGCTACACCTTC. Drawing the rest from reference TRBV19 and TRBJ1-2, the complete variable domain is DGGITQSPKYLFRKEGQNVTLSCEQNLNHDAMYWYRQDPGQGLRLIYYSQIVNDFQKGDIAEGYSVSREKKESFPLTVTSAQKNPTAFYLCASSTPWRANYGYTFGSGTRLTVV.

The chain couples TRBV6-6 to TRBJ2-7; 9 bases map to TRBD1. CDR3 length equals 14 residues. The germline CDR1 and CDR2 sequences are MNHNY and SVGAGI (reference sequence). V lost 4 bases and J lost 4; bases outside the gene matches: 5. In DNA form, the CDR3 reads TGTGCCAGCAGTTTCAATGACAGGGGGTACGAGCAGTACTTC. Its protein is CASSFNDRGYEQYF.

Only one count was recorded for this clone. The chain has TRBV5-1 and TRBJ2-3, with D uncertain. Germline CDR1 is SGHRS and CDR2 is YFSETQ. CDR3 size: 14 residues. Trimming removed 2 bases at V and 3 bases at J, with 10 bases between. CDR3 nucleotide sequence: TGCGCCAGCAGCTTTGACGGGTCGACAGATACGCAGTATTTT. Translating gives CASSFDGSTDTQYF.

In regard to this clone: Compared with germline, one end of the junction differs, possibly owing to a read error. The V gene is TRBV28, the J gene TRBJ1-2; 8 bases map to TRBD1. Germline V gene data show CDR1 as MDHEN and CDR2 as SYDVKM. This CDR3 spans 15 amino acids. The CDR3 region has the DNA TGTGTCAGCAGTCAAGGACAGGGAATTAACTATGGCTACACCTTC. It translates to CVSSQGQGINYGYTF.

The V gene is TRBV6-5, the J gene TRBJ2-7; 7 bases are shared with TRBD2. CDR1 is MNHEY and CDR2 is SVGAGI in the germline V gene. V trimming: 0 bases; J trimming: 3 bases; junction bases outside the gene matches: 8. The CDR3 extends over 16 amino acids. CDR3 in amino acids: CASSYSTLADNYEQYF. As DNA, the CDR3 is TGTGCCAGCAGTTACTCGACTCTAGCGGATAACTACGAGCAGTACTTC.

This chain links TRBV19 with TRBJ2-1; D is possibly TRBD1 (6 bases). The CDR3 runs 16 residues. From germline, CDR1 is LNHDA and CDR2 SQIVND (reference sequence). With 4 bases removed from V and 4 bases from J, the gap between germline ends came to 17 bases. Here the CDR3 reads CASSTLLTGWYNEQFF. The CDR3 bases are TGTGCCAGTAGTACTCTCCTCACAGGGTGGTACAATGAGCAGTTCTTC.

The chain is built from TRBV7-9 and TRBJ2-7; 9 nucleotides agree with TRBD1. This CDR3 has 15 residues. CDR1 is SEHNR, CDR2 FQNEAQ, per germline (reference sequence). The V segment lost 5 bases and the J segment 6 bases; nucleotides outside the gene matches: 11. The CDR3 DNA is TGTGCCAGCAGCGAAACCGGGACAGGGATCGGCGAGCAGTACTTC. Its translation: CASSETGTGIGEQYF.

The genes are TRBV5-4 and TRBJ2-2; 7 nucleotides line up with TRBD2. V gave up 1 base and J gave up 4 bases; unmatched junction bases: 7. There are 16 residues in the CDR3. Germline V gives CDR1 SGHNT, CDR2 YYREEE (reference sequence). CDR3 DNA: TGTGCCAGCAGCTTGTTCCGGGGGAGGGGCACCGGGGAGCTGTTTTTT. Amino acid sequence: CASSLFRGRGTGELFF.

This clone has just one count. V and J are TRBV9 and TRBJ1-4, with 8 bases identical to TRBD1. The length of the CDR3 is 15 residues. The trim removed 3 bases at V and 8 bases at J, leaving 9 bases unmatched. Germline V gene sequence: CDR1 SGDLS, CDR2 YYNGEE. CDR3 residues: CASSASGGVEEKLFF. The CDR3 region has the DNA TGTGCCAGCAGCGCCTCAGGGGGCGTAGAAGAAAAACTGTTTTTT.

The CDR3 loop is CASSLGQNNEKLFF. CDR3 nucleotides: TGTGCCAGCAGCTTGGGACAAAATAATGAAAAACTGTTTTTT. This sequence joins TRBV5-4 and TRBJ1-4; D is uncertain. The CDR3 has 14 residues. Germline CDR1 is SGHNT and CDR2 is YYREEE (reference sequence). V was trimmed by 0 bases and J by 4 bases, leaving 7 bases between them. The entire variable domain, with the rest obtained from reference TRBV5-4 and TRBJ1-4, is as follows: ETGVTQSPTHLIKTRGQQVTLRCSSQSGHNTVSWYQQALGQGPQFIFQYYREEENGRGNFPPRFSGLQFPNYSSELNVNALELDDSALYLCASSLGQNNEKLFFGSGTQLSVL.

This clone was recorded a few times. V and J are TRBV19 and TRBJ1-1; TRBD1 aligns across 7 bases. V gave up 3 bases and J gave up 6 bases; unmatched junction bases: 13. Germline V CDR1 and CDR2: LNHDA, SQIVND (reference sequence). CDR3 length: 16 amino acids. This CDR3 is CASSILSGGKVPEAFF. CDR3 in DNA: TGTGCCAGTAGTATCCTCTCAGGGGGGAAAGTACCTGAAGCTTTCTTT.

This clone has just one count. The chain links TRBV7-2 to TRBJ2-1; TRBD1 is a possible D gene (5 bases). The CDR3 runs to 15 residues. Germline V gene data show CDR1 as SGHTA and CDR2 as FQGNSA. V was shortened by 1 base and J by 4 bases, with 11 bases between the two germline ends. As DNA, the CDR3 is TGTGCCAGCAGCTTAGAAAGGGGCTTATACAATGAGCAGTTCTTC. This gives the protein CASSLERGLYNEQFF.

This clone was detected only once. CDR3 DNA sequence: TGCGCCAGCAGCTCTGGACAGGGTCAAGAGACCCAGTACTTC. Its translation: CASSSGQGQETQYF. The chain has TRBV5-1 and TRBJ2-5, with 8 bases aligning to TRBD1. Germline CDR1 reads SGHRS; CDR2 reads YFSETQ. Germline trimming cut 3 bases from V and 2 bases from J; bases unmatched to any gene: 3. The CDR3 contains 14 residues.

This chain connects TRBV7-9 to TRBJ2-1; TRBD2 is a possible D gene (6 bases). Per germline, CDR1 SEHNR and CDR2 FQNEAQ (reference sequence). V was clipped by 3 bases and J by 0 bases, with 9 bases between them. The CDR3 has 15 residues. CDR3 region: CASSFGGVSYNEQFF. The CDR3 DNA is TGTGCCAGCAGCTTCGGGGGAGTCTCCTACAATGAGCAGTTCTTC.